This T cell receptor (beta chain) was found in a study of T-cell reconstitution after alpha-beta-depleted transplantation in children. This clonotype has ten or more counts. Germline loops: CDR1 KGHDR, CDR2 SFDVKD. This CDR3 has 14 residues. The V and J ends lost 3 bases and 0 bases respectively, with 8 bases between them. Molecular barcoding with unique molecular identifiers was used for the TCRbeta library. TCRdb redid the calling of the PCR reads with MiXCR, one entry per CDR3 protein. The sample contains a few hundred thousand distinct CDR3 sequences, 7.5% to 10% of which appear only once. The clonotype originates from a human donor who donated a stem cell graft to a child with SCID. The chain combines TRBV24-1 with TRBJ2-7; D might be TRBD1 or TRBD2, each matching 5 bases. This material consisted of PBMCs from the stem cell graft donor, taken from the stem cell graft. The CDR3 DNA follows: TGTGCCACCAGTGATCCCGGGACCTCCTACGAGCAGTACTTC. Encoded protein: CATSDPGTSYEQYF.